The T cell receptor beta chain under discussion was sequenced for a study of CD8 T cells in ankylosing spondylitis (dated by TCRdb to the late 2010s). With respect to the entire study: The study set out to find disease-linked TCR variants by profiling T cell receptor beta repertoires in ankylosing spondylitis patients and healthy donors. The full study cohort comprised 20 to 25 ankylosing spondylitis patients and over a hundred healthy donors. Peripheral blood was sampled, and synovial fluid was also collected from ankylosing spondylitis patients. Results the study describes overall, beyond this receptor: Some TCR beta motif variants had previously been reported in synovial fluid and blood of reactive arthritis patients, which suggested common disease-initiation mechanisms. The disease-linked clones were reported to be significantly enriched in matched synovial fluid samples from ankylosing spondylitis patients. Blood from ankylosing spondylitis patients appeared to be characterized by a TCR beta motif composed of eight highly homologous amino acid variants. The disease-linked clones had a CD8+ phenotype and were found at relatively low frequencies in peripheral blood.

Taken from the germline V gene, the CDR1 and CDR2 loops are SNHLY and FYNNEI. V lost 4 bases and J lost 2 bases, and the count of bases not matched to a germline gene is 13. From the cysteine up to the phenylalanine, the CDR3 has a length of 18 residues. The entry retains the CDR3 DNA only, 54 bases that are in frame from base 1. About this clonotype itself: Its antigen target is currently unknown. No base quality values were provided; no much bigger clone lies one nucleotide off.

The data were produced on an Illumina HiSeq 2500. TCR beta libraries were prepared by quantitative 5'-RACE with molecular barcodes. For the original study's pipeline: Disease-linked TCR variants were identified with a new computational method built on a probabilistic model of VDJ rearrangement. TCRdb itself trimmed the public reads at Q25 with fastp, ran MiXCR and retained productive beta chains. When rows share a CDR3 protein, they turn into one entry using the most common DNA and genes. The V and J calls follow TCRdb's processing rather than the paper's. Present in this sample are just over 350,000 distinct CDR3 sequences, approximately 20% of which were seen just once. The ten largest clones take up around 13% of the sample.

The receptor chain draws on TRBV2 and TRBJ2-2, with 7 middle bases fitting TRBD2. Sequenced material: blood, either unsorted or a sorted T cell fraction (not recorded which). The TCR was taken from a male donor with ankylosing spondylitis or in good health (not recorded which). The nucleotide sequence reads TGTGCCAGCAGTGGCGGGCGGGGGAGCGACGGTAACACCGGGGAGCTGTTTTTT. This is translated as CASSGGRGSDGNTGELFF.